This T cell receptor beta chain was retrieved from a study of control samples from healthy donors and cancer patients. Clones were sequenced by immunoSEQ multiplex PCR, and TCRdb holds only the in-frame ones, with some missing. This table holds 150,000 to 200,000 clones, around nine tenths found once. Per germline, CDR1 SGHVS and CDR2 FQNEAQ. This CDR3 is built from 15 residues. Trimming stripped 1 base from V and 5 bases from J, with 14 bases between. The chain employs TRBV7-8 and TRBJ1-1; D may be TRBD1 (5 bases). Sequencing was carried out using blood. The receptor was derived from a man aged 30-40 years in good health. CDR3 DNA: TGTGCCAGCAGCTTAGACCCCAGGGTGGATACTGAAGCTTTCTTT. As protein: CASSLDPRVDTEAFF.